Presented here are 27 T cell receptor beta chains from one specimen sequenced in a study of T cell responses to AZD1222 COVID-19 vaccine. The table came from immunoSEQ multiplex PCR; TCRdb's copy has only in-frame clones and leaves some out. The sample lists roughly 200,000 clones, more than 85% occurring once. The source was peripheral blood, collected 28 days after the second AZD1222 dose. Receptors originate from an adult who received the AZD1222 COVID-19 vaccine.

This clone came up once. The rearrangement uses TRBV19 and TRBJ2-1; 16 positions match TRBD2. Germline V gene data show CDR1 as LNHDA and CDR2 as SQIVND (reference sequence). J was trimmed by 8 bases and V by 5 bases; bases with no gene match: 9. The CDR3 runs 17 residues. The CDR3 DNA is TGTGCCAGTAGTTGGGGACTAGCGGGAGGGCCACGCGATGAGCAGTTCTTC. Translating it yields CASSWGLAGGPRDEQFF.

This clone was recorded once. The chain is built from TRBV2 and TRBJ1-2; D is undetermined. V lost 2 bases, J lost 2 bases, and 6 bases lay in between. CDR1 is SNHLY, CDR2 FYNNEI, per germline. CDR3 length: 13 residues. In DNA form, the CDR3 reads TGTGCCAGCAGTGAATGGCAAAACTATGGCTACACCTTC. Translation gives CASSEWQNYGYTF.

The rearrangement links TRBV11-3 to TRBJ1-4; D not certain. This CDR3 spans 15 amino acids. The germline CDR1 and CDR2 sequences are SGHNT and YENEEA. Trimming pared 5 bases from V and 10 bases from J, leaving 20 bases between. The CDR3 spells CASSHPGVHPGKLFF. The CDR3, as DNA: TGTGCCAGCAGCCACCCCGGGGTCCATCCCGGAAAACTGTTTTTT.

The chain recombines TRBV7-9 with TRBJ2-3; TRBD2 matches at 8 bases. V gave up 5 bases and J gave up 0 bases; unmatched junction bases: 7. This CDR3 spans 16 amino acids. CDR1 SEHNR and CDR2 FQNEAQ come from the germline V gene (reference sequence). The CDR3 reads CASSPRSGASTDTQYF. CDR3 in DNA: TGTGCCAGCAGCCCTCGTAGCGGGGCTAGCACAGATACGCAGTATTTT. Variable domain in full (rest from reference TRBV7-9 and TRBJ2-3): DTGVSQNPRHKITKRGQNVTFRCDPISEHNRLYWYRQTLGQGPEFLTYFQNEAQLEKSRLLSDRFSAERPKGSFSTLEIQRTEQGDSAMYLCASSPRSGASTDTQYFGPGTRLTVL.

Points on this clone: Other DNA sequences in this sample translate to the same CDR3. J is TRBJ1-1 and V is TRBV6-5; D remains unclear. The V gene's germline CDR1 is MNHEY and CDR2 SVGAGI. The CDR3 extends over 12 amino acids. V gave up 6 bases and J gave up 0 bases, with 5 bases separating them. CDR3 nucleotides: TGTGCCAGCAGCCACATGAACACTGAAGCTTTCTTT. It yields the protein CASSHMNTEAFF.

This clone was seen just once. This chain links TRBV4-1 with TRBJ2-5, with TRBD2 matching over 11 bases. Trimming took 4 bases from V and 3 from J; bases not matched to a gene: 7. The CDR3 covers 16 residues. The germline V gene has CDR1 MGHRA and CDR2 YSYEKL. CDR3 sequence reads: CASSPSLGLAEETQYF. In nucleotides, the CDR3 is TGCGCCAGCAGCCCGTCATTGGGACTAGCGGAAGAGACCCAGTACTTC.

Only one count was recorded for this clone. The chain uses TRBV5-1 and TRBJ2-7; possibly TRBD1 for D (7 bases). The CDR3 consists of 16 residues. With 1 base removed from V and 3 bases from J, the gap between germline ends came to 17 bases. Per germline, CDR1 SGHRS and CDR2 YFSETQ. The CDR3 here is CASSLYGGGRFYEQYF. CDR3 coding DNA: TGCGCCAGCAGCTTGTATGGAGGGGGCCGATTCTACGAGCAGTACTTC. Using reference TRBV5-1 and TRBJ2-7 for the parts outside the CDR3, the full variable domain is KAGVTQTPRYLIKTRGQQVTLSCSPISGHRSVSWYQQTPGQGLQFLFEYFSETQRNKGNFPGRFSGRQFSNSRSEMNVSTLELGDSALYLCASSLYGGGRFYEQYFGPGTRLTVT.

This chain connects TRBV23-1 to TRBJ1-1; D is uncertain. TRBV23-1 has ORF status, its function being uncertain. Trimming removed 4 bases from V and 4 bases from J, with 16 bases in between. The CDR3 covers 15 residues. The CDR3 reads CASSRVKLSSTEAFF. CDR3 bases: TGCGCCAGCAGTCGTGTCAAATTGAGTAGCACTGAAGCTTTCTTT.

DNA of the CDR3: TGTGCCAGCAGCTTAGGGGTCGATCAGCCCCAGCATTTT. Its translation: CASSLGVDQPQHF. The chain uses TRBV7-3 and TRBJ1-5; D is unresolved. The CDR3 sequence is 13 residues long. Germline CDR1 reads SGHTA; CDR2 reads FQGTGA. The V and J ends lost 2 bases and 5 bases respectively, with 7 bases between them.

This clone was observed once. The rearrangement uses TRBV6-1 and TRBJ1-2; D is possibly TRBD1 (5 bases). V was clipped by 3 bases and J by 5 bases, with 13 bases between them. Germline V gene sequence: CDR1 MNHNS, CDR2 SASEGT. CDR3 size: 14 residues. CDR3 DNA sequence: TGTGCCAGCAGTGACAGACAGATTTTATATGGCTACACCTTC. Translation gives CASSDRQILYGYTF.

This clone was recorded once. V usage is TRBV7-8 and J usage is TRBJ2-7, with a tentative D call TRBD1 (6 bases). CDR3 length: 15 amino acids. Trimming removed 0 bases from V and 3 bases from J, with 12 bases in between. The germline gives CDR1 SGHVS, CDR2 FQNEAQ. The CDR3 nucleotides are TGTGCCAGCAGCTTAGCGACAGGACACTTCTACGAGCAGTACTTC. Its protein product is CASSLATGHFYEQYF.

The CDR3 region has the DNA TGTGCCAGTGTCCGAGCGGGAGCGACAGATACGCAGTATTTT. Protein sequence: CASVRAGATDTQYF. V is TRBV19 and J is TRBJ2-3, with 8 bases that match TRBD2. Trimming at V came to 8 bases and at J to 3 bases, leaving 7 bases not matched to a gene. Germline loops: CDR1 LNHDA, CDR2 SQIVND (reference sequence). The CDR3 totals 14 residues.

This chain joins TRBV3-1 (or the pseudogene TRBV3-2) and TRBJ2-7; 14 bases are shared with TRBD2. Germline V lookup: CDR1 LGHDT, CDR2 YNNKEL (reference sequence). Losses at the gene ends were 4 bases for V and 2 bases for J; bases not matched to a gene: 4. The CDR3 is 16 amino acids. The CDR3 nucleotides are TGTGCCAGCAGCCCTATGGGACTAGCGGGAGCCTACGAGCAGTACTTC. It is translated as CASSPMGLAGAYEQYF.

V gene TRBV7-2 combines with J gene TRBJ2-7; no definite D call. This CDR3 is built from 14 residues. Trimming stripped 5 bases from V and 3 bases from J, with 14 bases between. CDR1 and CDR2 (germline): SGHTA, FQGNSA. This CDR3 is CASSPPSSSYEQYF. The CDR3 DNA follows: TGTGCCAGCAGCCCCCCTAGTTCGAGCTACGAGCAGTACTTC.

CDR3 bases: TGTGCCAGCAGCTTGGGACTAGCGGGACGCACAGATACGCAGTATTTT. This gives the protein CASSLGLAGRTDTQYF. The chain employs TRBV7-9 and TRBJ2-3; 13 bases fit TRBD2. The germline CDR1 and CDR2 sequences are SEHNR and FQNEAQ (reference sequence). V lost 3 bases, J lost 1 base, and 1 base stayed unmatched. The CDR3 runs to 16 residues.

The rearrangement joins TRBV11-3 to TRBJ2-2; D not certain. The CDR3 covers 13 residues. Trimming pared 1 base from V and 6 bases from J, leaving 6 bases between. CDR1 is SGHNT, CDR2 YENEEA, per germline. DNA for the CDR3: TGTGCCAGCAGCTTAGGATCCTCCGGGGAGCTGTTTTTT. The encoded protein is CASSLGSSGELFF. Supplemented by reference TRBV11-3 and TRBJ2-2, the full variable domain reads EAGVVQSPRYKIIEKKQPVAFWCNPISGHNTLYWYLQNLGQGPELLIRYENEEAVDDSQLPKDRFSAERLKGVDSTLKIQPAELGDSAVYLCASSLGSSGELFFGEGSRLTVL.

V gene TRBV9 combines with J gene TRBJ1-2; a weak D match, TRBD1 (5 bases). The CDR3 length is 14 residues. Looked up from germline, CDR1 is SGDLS and CDR2 is YYNGEE. V lost 0 bases and J 4 bases, leaving 10 bases between the germline ends. The CDR3 DNA is TGTGCCAGCAGCGTAGTGGGGGGGTTCTATGGCTACACCTTC. Protein: CASSVVGGFYGYTF.

The chain is built from TRBV6-5 and TRBJ1-1, with TRBD1 matching over 9 bases. The CDR3 has 15 residues. The germline V gene encodes CDR1 MNHEY and CDR2 SVGAGI. With V trimmed by 0 bases and J by 11 bases, 10 bases remained unmatched. Here the CDR3 reads CASSYSGTGKRLAFF. The DNA for the CDR3 is TGTGCCAGCAGTTACTCTGGGACAGGGAAACGGTTGGCTTTCTTT.

In regard to this clone: The junction shows a germline mismatch at one end, possibly a read error. The CDR3 region has the DNA TGTGCCAGCAGCTCCGGACAGGGACCATCATTC. It translates to CASSSGQGPSF. The chain joins TRBV11-2 to TRBJ1-2; 8 bases match TRBD1. Looked up from germline, CDR1 is SGHAT and CDR2 is FQNNGV. The CDR3 has 11 amino acids.

The CDR3 DNA sequence: TGTGCCACCAGTGACGCCGCGGCAGATACGCAGTATTTT. Its protein is CATSDAAADTQYF. V is TRBV24-1 and J is TRBJ2-3; D unresolved. CDR1 KGHDR and CDR2 SFDVKD come from the germline V gene. V lost 4 bases and J 4 bases, leaving 8 bases between the germline ends. The length of the CDR3 is 13 residues.

This chain connects TRBV12-3 or TRBV12-4 to TRBJ1-1; a possible D gene is TRBD1 (6 bases). Deletions cut 6 bases from V and 5 bases from J, with 13 bases between. The CDR3 is made up of 13 amino acids. CDR3 in DNA: TGTGCCAGCAGAAGGGACATTAGGACTGAAGCTTTCTTT. The encoded protein is CASRRDIRTEAFF.

The chain carries TRBV19 and TRBJ2-2; 8 nucleotides align to TRBD2. The junction had 10 bases not matched to a gene; V was cut back by 7 bases and J by 6 bases. The germline V gene has CDR1 LNHDA and CDR2 SQIVND (reference sequence). The CDR3 is made up of 15 amino acids. The CDR3 loop reads CASTPGLGRAGELFF. CDR3 nucleotide sequence: TGTGCCAGTACGCCGGGACTAGGGAGGGCCGGGGAGCTGTTTTTT.

The V call is TRBV5-1, the J call TRBJ1-1, with 8 bases aligning to TRBD1. V lost 6 bases and J lost 4; bases outside the gene matches: 5. Germline CDR1 is SGHRS and CDR2 is YFSETQ. The CDR3 is 13 amino acids. The CDR3 DNA sequence: TGCGCCAGCATACGACAGGGGAGCACTGAAGCTTTCTTT. Amino acid sequence: CASIRQGSTEAFF. The variable domain in full, with the rest retrieved from reference TRBV5-1 and TRBJ1-1, is KAGVTQTPRYLIKTRGQQVTLSCSPISGHRSVSWYQQTPGQGLQFLFEYFSETQRNKGNFPGRFSGRQFSNSRSEMNVSTLELGDSALYLCASIRQGSTEAFFGQGTRLTVV.

The chain combines TRBV7-2 with TRBJ1-4, with TRBD1 as a possible D gene (5 bases). The V end was cut by 1 base, the J end by 0 bases, with 9 bases between. CDR3 length equals 16 residues. Germline V gene lookup returns CDR1 SGHTA and CDR2 FQGNSA. CDR3 region: CASSLVGHSTNEKLFF. The DNA of the CDR3 is TGTGCCAGCAGCTTAGTTGGACACTCAACTAATGAAAAACTGTTTTTT. Combining the CDR3 with reference TRBV7-2 and TRBJ1-4 gives the whole variable domain GAGVSQSPSNKVTEKGKDVELRCDPISGHTALYWYRQSLGQGLEFLIYFQGNSAPDKSGLPSDRFSAERTGGSVSTLTIQRTQQEDSAVYLCASSLVGHSTNEKLFFGSGTQLSVL.

CDR3 nucleotide sequence: TGCGCCAGCAGTGAGACAGGGCTTTACACTGAAGCTTTCTTT. Protein product: CASSETGLYTEAFF. This chain uses TRBV10-2 with TRBJ1-1; TRBD1 might be the D (6 bases). V was trimmed by 2 bases and J by 3 bases, leaving 10 bases between them. CDR1 is WSHSY and CDR2 is SAAADI in the germline V gene. The CDR3 contains 14 residues.

The CDR3 sequence is CASSLTPGFSNQPQHF. The CDR3, as DNA: TGTGCCAGCTCACTCACGCCAGGGTTTAGCAATCAGCCCCAGCATTTT. This chain uses TRBV18 with TRBJ1-5, with D possibly matching TRBD1 (5 bases). The V end lost 4 bases, the J end lost 0 bases, and 13 bases lay between the germline ends. The length of the CDR3 is 16 residues. Germline CDR1 reads KGHSH; CDR2 reads LQKENI.

Only a few counts were recorded for this clone. The chain recombines TRBV2 with TRBJ2-7; either TRBD1 or TRBD2 may supply D (5 bases each). Trimming stripped 5 bases from V and 6 bases from J, with 11 bases between. Germline V gene lookup returns CDR1 SNHLY and CDR2 FYNNEI. The CDR3 is 12 amino acids. CDR3 DNA: TGTGCCAGCAGTCTGGGACGAGGCGAGCAGTACTTC. The encoded protein is CASSLGRGEQYF.